These 16 T cell receptor beta chains originate from one sample sequenced in a study of identical twins. TCRdb itself ran the 5' RACE reads through MiXCR, one entry per CDR3 protein. This table has under 300,000 distinct CDR3 sequences, 11% to 15% appearing once. Source material: memory (CD45RO+) T cells sorted from blood. The receptor set was obtained from a woman in her late teens or twenties in good health.

V usage is TRBV5-1 and J usage is TRBJ1-1; TRBD1 is a possible D gene (6 bases). Germline V gene sequence: CDR1 SGHRS, CDR2 YFSETQ. V lost 0 bases to trimming and J lost 6 bases, with 12 bases between them. The CDR3 covers 14 residues. CDR3 loop: CASSLDGQGSEAFF. As DNA, the CDR3 is TGCGCCAGCAGCTTGGATGGTCAGGGGTCTGAAGCTTTCTTT.

The rearrangement links TRBV10-2 to TRBJ2-5; D might be TRBD1 (5 bases). The CDR3 is 12 amino acids. V shed 8 bases and J shed 1 base, with 8 bases lying between them. The germline CDR1 and CDR2 sequences are WSHSY and SAAADI. CDR3 coding DNA: TGCGCCAGCGGCAGGGCCCAAGAGACCCAGTACTTC. Amino acid sequence: CASGRAQETQYF.

This chain links TRBV20-1 with TRBJ1-1; 7 bases map to TRBD1. The V gene's germline CDR1 is DFQATT and CDR2 SNEGSKA (reference sequence). CDR3 length: 12 amino acids. J gave up 4 bases and V 5 bases, and 4 bases lay outside the gene matches. Here the CDR3 reads CSAAQGVTEAFF. The CDR3 DNA follows: TGCAGTGCTGCCCAGGGGGTCACTGAAGCTTTCTTT.

This chain connects TRBV10-1 to TRBJ2-7; tentatively, D is TRBD2 (5 bases). The length of the CDR3 is 14 residues. V gave up 11 bases and J gave up 7 bases, with 24 bases separating them. Germline values: CDR1 WNHNN, CDR2 SYGVQD (reference sequence). The CDR3 loop is CAGTSADGLREQYF. The CDR3 DNA is TGCGCCGGAACTAGTGCGGACGGCTTGAGGGAGCAGTACTTC.

This clonotype was detected only a few times. The chain joins TRBV11-2 to TRBJ2-3, with 12 bases aligning to TRBD1. Germline values: CDR1 SGHAT, CDR2 FQNNGV. CDR3 length: 18 amino acids. Unmatched junction bases numbered 10, after V lost 4 bases and J lost 2 bases. CDR3 in amino acids: CASSSSNRGQGATDTQYF. The CDR3 nucleotides are TGTGCCAGCAGCTCATCAAACCGGGGACAGGGGGCCACAGATACGCAGTATTTT.

The chain recombines TRBV5-1 with TRBJ2-5; D is ambiguous. CDR1 is SGHRS, CDR2 YFSETQ, per germline. The CDR3 sequence is 16 residues long. Deletions cut 4 bases from V and 0 bases from J, with 16 bases between. As DNA, the CDR3 is TGCGCCAGCAGCCTCATTGCCAGCCCTTACCAAGAGACCCAGTACTTC. It codes for CASSLIASPYQETQYF.

This clonotype was seen at least ten times. The chain uses TRBV20-1 and TRBJ1-2; unclear D gene. Germline assignment: CDR1 DFQATT and CDR2 SNEGSKA (reference sequence). This CDR3 region has 13 residues. Trimming cost V 5 bases and J 4 bases, with 14 bases left between them. CDR3 in DNA: TGCAGTGCTCTGAAGCCTGACCTCTATGGCTACACCTTC. Amino acid sequence: CSALKPDLYGYTF.

The genes are TRBV5-5 and TRBJ2-7, with TRBD2 matching 7 bases. After removal of 4 bases from V and 2 bases from J, the junction contained 6 bases not matched to a gene. Germline loops: CDR1 SGHKS, CDR2 YYEKEE (reference sequence). The CDR3 consists of 14 residues. The CDR3 coding sequence is TGTGCCAGCAGCCCAGCGGGGCTTCCCTACGAGCAGTACTTC. This gives the protein CASSPAGLPYEQYF.

This chain joins TRBV29-1 and TRBJ1-1, with D hard to call. The CDR3 is 11 residues long. V was cut by 6 bases and J by 9 bases, with 14 bases left in between. CDR1 is SQVTM, CDR2 ANQGSEA, per germline. In nucleotides, the CDR3 is TGCAGCGTCATCCGAGCGGCGAAAGCTTTCTTT. Translating gives CSVIRAAKAFF.

The CDR3 nucleotides read TGCGCCAGCAGCACTATGTTTTACGAGCAGTACTTC. It encodes CASSTMFYEQYF. The chain combines TRBV10-2 with TRBJ2-7; D is unresolved. CDR3 length: 12 amino acids. Looked up from germline, CDR1 is WSHSY and CDR2 is SAAADI. V shed 6 bases and J shed 4 bases, with 10 bases lying between them.

The chain has TRBV12-3 or TRBV12-4 and TRBJ2-1, with TRBD2 matching over 9 bases. Unmatched junction bases numbered 10, after V lost 6 bases and J lost 7 bases. CDR3 length: 15 residues. In DNA form, the CDR3 reads TGTGCCAGCAGCCTGGGGGGGGCGGGAGGGAATGAGCAGTTCTTC. Its protein product is CASSLGGAGGNEQFF.

This clonotype was observed a handful of times. V gene TRBV7-6 combines with J gene TRBJ1-2, with D possibly matching TRBD1 (6 bases). V was clipped by 8 bases and J by 8 bases, with 21 bases between them. CDR3 size: 14 residues. Germline V CDR1 and CDR2: SGHVS, FNYEAQ. This CDR3 is CASGRSTGWKGYTF. The CDR3 coding sequence is TGTGCCAGCGGTCGAAGTACAGGGTGGAAAGGCTACACCTTC.

This clonotype was counted many times. The gene calls are TRBV12-3 or TRBV12-4 and TRBJ2-3; D may correspond to TRBD1 or TRBD2 (5 bases each). The V end lost 6 bases, the J end lost 4 bases, and 14 bases lay between the germline ends. This CDR3 has 14 amino acids. The CDR3: CASRLRLGADTQYF. Written as DNA, the CDR3 is TGTGCCAGCAGACTTAGGTTGGGGGCAGATACGCAGTATTTT.

This chain links TRBV27 with TRBJ1-4; a weak D match, TRBD1 (6 bases). The CDR3 runs 15 residues. V was clipped by 9 bases and J by 5 bases, with 19 bases between them. Germline-derived CDR1 and CDR2 are MNHEY and SMNVEV (reference sequence). The DNA of the CDR3 is TGTGCCAGTGGGACACGGCCGGGATCAAATGAAAAACTGTTTTTT. This codes for CASGTRPGSNEKLFF.

This clonotype was recorded at least ten times. The V call is TRBV20-1, the J call TRBJ1-4; TRBD1 aligns across 7 bases. Trimming took 3 bases from V and 4 from J; bases not matched to a gene: 5. This CDR3 has 14 residues. Germline V gene data show CDR1 as DFQATT and CDR2 as SNEGSKA (reference sequence). The CDR3 coding sequence is TGCAGTGCTAGTAGGCGACAGGGTAATGAAAAACTGTTTTTT. Amino acid sequence: CSASRRQGNEKLFF.

This clonotype was counted a few times. The chain recombines TRBV29-1 with TRBJ2-4; D not resolved. The CDR3 has 12 amino acids. The V gene's germline CDR1 is SQVTM and CDR2 ANQGSEA. V was shortened by 7 bases and J by 8 bases, with 15 bases between the two germline ends. CDR3 sequence: CSAAQRQHIQYF. The CDR3 nucleotides read TGCAGCGCAGCGCAGAGGCAACACATTCAGTACTTC.